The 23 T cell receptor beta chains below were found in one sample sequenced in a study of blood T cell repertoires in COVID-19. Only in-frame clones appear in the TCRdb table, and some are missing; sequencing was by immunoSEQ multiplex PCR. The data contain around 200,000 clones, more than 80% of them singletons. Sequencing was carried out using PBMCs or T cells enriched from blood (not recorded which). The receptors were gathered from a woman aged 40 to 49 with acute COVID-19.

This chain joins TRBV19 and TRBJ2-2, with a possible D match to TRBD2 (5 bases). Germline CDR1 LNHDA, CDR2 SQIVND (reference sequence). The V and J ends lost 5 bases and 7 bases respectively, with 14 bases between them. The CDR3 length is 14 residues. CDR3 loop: CASSSRGKVGELFF. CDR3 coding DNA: TGTGCCAGTAGTTCCCGGGGAAAGGTCGGGGAGCTGTTTTTT.

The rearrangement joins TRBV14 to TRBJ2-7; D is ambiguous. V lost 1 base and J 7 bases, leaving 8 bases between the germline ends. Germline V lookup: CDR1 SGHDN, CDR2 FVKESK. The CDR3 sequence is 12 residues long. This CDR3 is CASSQGPWEQYV. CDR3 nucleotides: TGTGCCAGCAGCCAAGGGCCATGGGAGCAGTACGTC.

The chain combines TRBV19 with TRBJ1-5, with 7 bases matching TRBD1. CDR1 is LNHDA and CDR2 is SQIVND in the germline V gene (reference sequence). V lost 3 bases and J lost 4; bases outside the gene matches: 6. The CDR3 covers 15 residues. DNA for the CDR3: TGTGCCAGTAGTATCTCTGGACAGGTAAATCAGCCCCAGCATTTT. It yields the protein CASSISGQVNQPQHF.

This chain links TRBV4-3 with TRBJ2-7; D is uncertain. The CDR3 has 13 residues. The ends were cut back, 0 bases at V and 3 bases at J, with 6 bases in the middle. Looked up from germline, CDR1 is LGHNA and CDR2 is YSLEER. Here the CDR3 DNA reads TGCGCCAGCAGCCAAGATTCAGGCTACGAGCAGTACTTC. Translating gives CASSQDSGYEQYF.

CDR3 loop: CASSLFSGRATQETQYF. CDR3 nucleotide sequence: TGTGCCAGCAGTTTATTTTCGGGCAGGGCCACTCAAGAGACCCAGTACTTC. The V call is TRBV27, the J call TRBJ2-5; possible D gene TRBD1, 5 bases. V lost 1 base and J lost 2, with 17 bases in between. The CDR3 totals 17 residues. CDR1 is MNHEY and CDR2 is SMNVEV in the germline V gene (reference sequence).

The CDR3 region has the DNA TGTGCCAGCAGCTTTCCCGGGGAGGTTTACGAGCAGTACTTC. Translating it yields CASSFPGEVYEQYF. The chain is built from TRBV5-8 and TRBJ2-7; perhaps TRBD2 as D (6 bases). Trimming removed 2 bases at V and 4 bases at J, with 13 bases between. This CDR3 contains 14 residues. CDR1 is SGHTS and CDR2 is YDEGEE in the germline V gene.

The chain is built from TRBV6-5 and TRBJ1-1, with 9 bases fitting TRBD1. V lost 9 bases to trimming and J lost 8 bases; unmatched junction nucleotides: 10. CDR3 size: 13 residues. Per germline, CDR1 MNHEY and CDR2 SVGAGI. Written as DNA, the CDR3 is TGTGCCAGTAGAACAGGGGGCAGGATCGAAGCTTTCTTT. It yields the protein CASRTGGRIEAFF.

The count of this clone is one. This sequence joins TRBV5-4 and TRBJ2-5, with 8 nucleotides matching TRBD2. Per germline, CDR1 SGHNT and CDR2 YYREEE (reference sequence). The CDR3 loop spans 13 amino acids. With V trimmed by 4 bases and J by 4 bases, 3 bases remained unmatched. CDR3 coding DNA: TGTGCCAGCAGCCGGGGGGGCGTAGAGACCCAGTACTTC. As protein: CASSRGGVETQYF.

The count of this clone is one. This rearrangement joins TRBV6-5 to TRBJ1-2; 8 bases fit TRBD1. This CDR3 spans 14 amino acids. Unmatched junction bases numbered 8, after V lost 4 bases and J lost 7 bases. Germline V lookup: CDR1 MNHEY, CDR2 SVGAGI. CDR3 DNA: TGTGCCAGCAGTTTCGAGGACAGGGAAGGTGGCTACACCTTC. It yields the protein CASSFEDREGGYTF.

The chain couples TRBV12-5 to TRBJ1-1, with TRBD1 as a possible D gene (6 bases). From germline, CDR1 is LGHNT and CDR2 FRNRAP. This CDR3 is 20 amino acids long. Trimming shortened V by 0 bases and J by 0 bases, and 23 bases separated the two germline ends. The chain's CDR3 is CASGLVPQVSTGTMNTEAFF. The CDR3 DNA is TGTGCTAGTGGTTTGGTACCCCAGGTTTCTACAGGGACCATGAACACTGAAGCTTTCTTT.

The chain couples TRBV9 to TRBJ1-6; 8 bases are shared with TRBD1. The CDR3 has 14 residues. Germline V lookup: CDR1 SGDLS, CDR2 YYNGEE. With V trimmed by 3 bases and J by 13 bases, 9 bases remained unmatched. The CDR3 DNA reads TGTGCCAGCAGCGAAGGACAGGGCCGGACTCCCCTCCACTTT. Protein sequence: CASSEGQGRTPLHF. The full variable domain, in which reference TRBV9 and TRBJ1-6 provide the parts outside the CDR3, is DSGVTQTPKHLITATGQRVTLRCSPRSGDLSVYWYQQSLDQGLQFLIQYYNGEERAKGNILERFSAQQFPDLHSELNLSSLELGDSALYFCASSEGQGRTPLHFGNGTRLTVT.

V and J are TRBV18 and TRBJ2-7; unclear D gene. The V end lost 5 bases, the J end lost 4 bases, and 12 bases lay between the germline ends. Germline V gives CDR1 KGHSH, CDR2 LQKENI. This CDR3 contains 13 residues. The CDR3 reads CASSTSPRYEQYF. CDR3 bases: TGTGCCAGCTCAACCTCGCCCAGATACGAGCAGTACTTC. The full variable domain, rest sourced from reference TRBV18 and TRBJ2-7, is NAGVMQNPRHLVRRRGQEARLRCSPMKGHSHVYWYRQLPEEGLKFMVYLQKENIIDESGMPKERFSAEFPKEGPSILRIQQVVRGDSAAYFCASSTSPRYEQYFGPGTRLTVT.

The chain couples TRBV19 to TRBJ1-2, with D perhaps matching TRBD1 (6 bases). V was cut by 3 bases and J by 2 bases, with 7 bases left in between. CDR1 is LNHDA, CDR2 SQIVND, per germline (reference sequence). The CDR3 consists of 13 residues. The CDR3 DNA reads TGTGCCAGTAGTATTGACAGGAACTATGGCTACACCTTC. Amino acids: CASSIDRNYGYTF.

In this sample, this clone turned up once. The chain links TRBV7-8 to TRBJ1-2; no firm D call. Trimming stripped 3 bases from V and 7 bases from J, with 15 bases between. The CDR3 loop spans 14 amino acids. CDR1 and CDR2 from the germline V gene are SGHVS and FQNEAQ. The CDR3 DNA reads TGTGCCAGCAGCTTGCGGGGTCGTCCTGGTGGCTACACCTTC. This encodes CASSLRGRPGGYTF.

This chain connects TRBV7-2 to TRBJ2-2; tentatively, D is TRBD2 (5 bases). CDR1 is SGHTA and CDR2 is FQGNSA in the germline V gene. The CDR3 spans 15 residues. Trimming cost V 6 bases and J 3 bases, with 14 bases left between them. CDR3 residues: CASSSRLKHTGELFF. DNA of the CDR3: TGTGCCAGCAGTTCGAGACTAAAACACACCGGGGAGCTGTTTTTT.

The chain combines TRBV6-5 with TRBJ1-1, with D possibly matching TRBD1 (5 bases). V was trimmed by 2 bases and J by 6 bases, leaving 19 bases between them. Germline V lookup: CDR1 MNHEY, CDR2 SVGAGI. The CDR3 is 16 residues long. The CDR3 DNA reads TGTGCCAGCAGTTACCACGACAGCGTTCCGGGCGCTGAAGCTTTCTTT. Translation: CASSYHDSVPGAEAFF.

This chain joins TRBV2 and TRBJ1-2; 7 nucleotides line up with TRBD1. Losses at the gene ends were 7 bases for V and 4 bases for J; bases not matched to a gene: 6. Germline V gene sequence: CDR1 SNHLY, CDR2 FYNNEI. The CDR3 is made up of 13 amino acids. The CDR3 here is CASIRGLGYGYTF. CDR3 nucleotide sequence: TGTGCCAGCATAAGGGGGCTGGGCTATGGCTACACCTTC. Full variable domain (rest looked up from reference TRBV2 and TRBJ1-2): EPEVTQTPSHQVTQMGQEVILRCVPISNHLYFYWYRQILGQKVEFLVSFYNNEISEKSEIFDDQFSVERPDGSNFTLKIRSTKLEDSAMYFCASIRGLGYGYTFGSGTRLTVV.

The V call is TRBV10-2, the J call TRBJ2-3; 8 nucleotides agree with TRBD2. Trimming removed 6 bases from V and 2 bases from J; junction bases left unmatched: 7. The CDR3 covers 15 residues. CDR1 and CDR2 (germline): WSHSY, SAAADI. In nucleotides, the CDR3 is TGCGCCAGCAGGGTCGGGGGGGCATCCACAGATACGCAGTATTTT. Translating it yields CASRVGGASTDTQYF.

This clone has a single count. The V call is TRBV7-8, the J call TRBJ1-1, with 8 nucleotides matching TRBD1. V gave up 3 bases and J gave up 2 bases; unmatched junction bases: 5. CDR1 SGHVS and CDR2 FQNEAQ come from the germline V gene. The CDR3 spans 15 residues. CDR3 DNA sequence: TGTGCCAGCAGCTTCCTGGACAGGGTCAACACTGAAGCTTTCTTT. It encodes CASSFLDRVNTEAFF.

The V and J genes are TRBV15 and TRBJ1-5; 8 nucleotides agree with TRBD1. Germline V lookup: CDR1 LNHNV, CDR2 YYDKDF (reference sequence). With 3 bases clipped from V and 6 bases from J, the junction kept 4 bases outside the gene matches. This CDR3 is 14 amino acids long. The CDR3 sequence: CATSRQGAVQPQHF. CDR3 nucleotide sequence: TGTGCCACCAGCAGGCAGGGGGCGGTTCAGCCCCAGCATTTT.

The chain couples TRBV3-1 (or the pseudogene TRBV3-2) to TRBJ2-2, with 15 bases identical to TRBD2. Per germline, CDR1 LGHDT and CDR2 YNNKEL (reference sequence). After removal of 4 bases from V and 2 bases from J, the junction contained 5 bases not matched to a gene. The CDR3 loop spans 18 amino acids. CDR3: CASSRPGLAGGNTGELFF. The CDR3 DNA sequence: TGTGCCAGCAGCCGACCGGGACTAGCGGGGGGAAACACCGGGGAGCTGTTTTTT.

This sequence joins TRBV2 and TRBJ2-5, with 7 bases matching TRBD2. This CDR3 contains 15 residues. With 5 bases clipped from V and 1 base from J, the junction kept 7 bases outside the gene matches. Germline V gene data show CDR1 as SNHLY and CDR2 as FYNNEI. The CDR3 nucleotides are TGTGCCAGCAGTCAGGAAGCGGGGACCCAAGAGACCCAGTACTTC. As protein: CASSQEAGTQETQYF.

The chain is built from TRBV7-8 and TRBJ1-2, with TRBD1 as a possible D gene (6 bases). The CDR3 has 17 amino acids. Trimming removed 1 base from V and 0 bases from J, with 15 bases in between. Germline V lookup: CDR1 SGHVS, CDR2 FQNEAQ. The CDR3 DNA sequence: TGTGCCAGCAGCTTAGTATCAGGGGCCGACGCTAACTATGGCTACACCTTC. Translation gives CASSLVSGADANYGYTF.